The clone carrying this T cell receptor (beta chain) was found a few times. Within the sample, other DNA sequences also encode this same CDR3. The table came from immunoSEQ multiplex PCR; TCRdb's copy has only in-frame clones and leaves some out. The table shows a few hundred thousand clones, with over 70% occurring only once. The data were taken from a study of blood T cell repertoires in COVID-19. Study information: Donors in the United States, Italy and Spain gave samples during acute or convalescent COVID-19. T cells, B-cell-depleted T cells, or PBMCs supplied cDNA or gDNA.

Germline V gives CDR1 MDHEN, CDR2 SYDVKM. The CDR3 spans 12 residues. V lost 4 bases to trimming and J lost 5 bases, with 5 bases between them. The V and J genes are TRBV28 and TRBJ2-2; unclear D gene. This receptor was taken from a woman aged 80 or over with acute or convalescent COVID-19. What was sequenced was peripheral blood. The chain's CDR3 is CASSSSTGELFF. CDR3 bases: TGTGCCAGCAGTTCTAGTACCGGGGAGCTGTTTTTT.